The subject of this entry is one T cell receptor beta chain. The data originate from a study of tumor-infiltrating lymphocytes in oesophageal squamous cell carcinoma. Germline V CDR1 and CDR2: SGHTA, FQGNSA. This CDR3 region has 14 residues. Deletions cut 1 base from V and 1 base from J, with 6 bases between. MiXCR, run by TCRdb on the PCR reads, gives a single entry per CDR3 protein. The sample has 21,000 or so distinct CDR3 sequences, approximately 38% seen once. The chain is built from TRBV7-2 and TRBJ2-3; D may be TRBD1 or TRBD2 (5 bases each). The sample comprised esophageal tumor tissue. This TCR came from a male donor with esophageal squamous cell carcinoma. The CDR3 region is CASSLVGRTDTQYF. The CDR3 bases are TGTGCCAGCAGCTTAGTGGGACGCACAGATACGCAGTATTTT.